What follows are 3 T cell receptor beta chains derived from one specimen sequenced in a study of shared clonotypes between healthy human individuals. Here immunoSEQ multiplex PCR was the method, and the copy in TCRdb shows in-frame clones only, minus some. This sample has roughly 2.2 million clones, with more than 80% found just once. Sequenced: naive CD4+ T cells from PBMCs. As for subset: CD45RA+ positively selected. The receptors shown here come from a young man in good health. Some clones in this sample may be carry-over from other donors' samples.

J is TRBJ1-2 and V is TRBV5-1, with D hard to call. The CDR3 extends over 17 amino acids. With 4 bases removed from V and 7 bases from J, the gap between germline ends came to 26 bases. Per germline, CDR1 SGHRS and CDR2 YFSETQ. In DNA, the CDR3 is TGCGCCAGCAGCCATCTTCCCCGTCAATTGGCCCAATCTGGCTACACCTTC. Its protein is CASSHLPRQLAQSGYTF. Complete variable domain (other parts from reference TRBV5-1 and TRBJ1-2): KAGVTQTPRYLIKTRGQQVTLSCSPISGHRSVSWYQQTPGQGLQFLFEYFSETQRNKGNFPGRFSGRQFSNSRSEMNVSTLELGDSALYLCASSHLPRQLAQSGYTFGSGTRLTVV.

This chain uses TRBV18 with TRBJ1-1; tentatively, D is TRBD1 (6 bases). This CDR3 region has 17 residues. CDR1 and CDR2 (germline): KGHSH, LQKENI. The V end lost 4 bases, the J end lost 0 bases, and 18 bases lay between the germline ends. The CDR3 loop reads CASSQQQGRGLNTEAFF. The CDR3 region has the DNA TGTGCCAGCTCACAACAACAGGGACGAGGGTTGAACACTGAAGCTTTCTTT.

The chain uses TRBV2 and TRBJ2-7; TRBD2 is a possible D gene (6 bases). CDR1 is SNHLY, CDR2 FYNNEI, per germline. The CDR3 covers 12 residues. V was shortened by 5 bases and J by 4 bases, with 9 bases between the two germline ends. The CDR3 spells CASSPGRYEQYF. For the CDR3, the DNA is TGTGCCAGCAGTCCTGGGAGGTACGAGCAGTACTTC.